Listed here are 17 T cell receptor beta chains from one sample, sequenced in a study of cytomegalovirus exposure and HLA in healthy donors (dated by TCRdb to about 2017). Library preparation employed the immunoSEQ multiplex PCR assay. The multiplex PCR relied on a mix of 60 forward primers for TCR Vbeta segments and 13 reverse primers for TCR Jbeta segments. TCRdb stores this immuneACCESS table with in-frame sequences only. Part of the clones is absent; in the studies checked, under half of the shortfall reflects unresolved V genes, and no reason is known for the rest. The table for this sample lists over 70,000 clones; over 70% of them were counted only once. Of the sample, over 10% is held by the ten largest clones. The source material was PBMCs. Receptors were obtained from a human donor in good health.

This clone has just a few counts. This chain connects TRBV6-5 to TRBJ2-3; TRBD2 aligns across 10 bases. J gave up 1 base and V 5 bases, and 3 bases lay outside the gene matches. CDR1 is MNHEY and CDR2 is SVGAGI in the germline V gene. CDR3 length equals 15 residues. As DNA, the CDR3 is TGTGCCAGCAGTGTCACTAGCGGGGGCACAGATACGCAGTATTTT. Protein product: CASSVTSGGTDTQYF.

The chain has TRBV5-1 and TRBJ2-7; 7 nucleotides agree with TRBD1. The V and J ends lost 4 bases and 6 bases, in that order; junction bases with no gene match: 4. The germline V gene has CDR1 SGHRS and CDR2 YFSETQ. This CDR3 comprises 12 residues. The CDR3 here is CASSQTGLEQYF. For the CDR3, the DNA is TGCGCCAGCAGCCAGACAGGGCTCGAGCAGTACTTC. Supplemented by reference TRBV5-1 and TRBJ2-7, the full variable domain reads KAGVTQTPRYLIKTRGQQVTLSCSPISGHRSVSWYQQTPGQGLQFLFEYFSETQRNKGNFPGRFSGRQFSNSRSEMNVSTLELGDSALYLCASSQTGLEQYFGPGTRLTVT.

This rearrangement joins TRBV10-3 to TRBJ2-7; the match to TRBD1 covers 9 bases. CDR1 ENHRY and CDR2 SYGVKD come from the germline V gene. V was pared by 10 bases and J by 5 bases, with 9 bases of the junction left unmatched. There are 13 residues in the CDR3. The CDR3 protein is CATDRGQGDEQYF. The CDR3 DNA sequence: TGTGCCACCGACCGGGGACAGGGTGACGAGCAGTACTTC.

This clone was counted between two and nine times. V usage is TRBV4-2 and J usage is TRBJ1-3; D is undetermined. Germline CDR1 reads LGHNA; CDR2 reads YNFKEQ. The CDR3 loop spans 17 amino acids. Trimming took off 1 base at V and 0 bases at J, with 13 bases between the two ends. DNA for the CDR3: TGTGCCAGCAGCCAAGTGGGTGGGAGAAACTCTGGAAACACCATATATTTT. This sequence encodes CASSQVGGRNSGNTIYF.

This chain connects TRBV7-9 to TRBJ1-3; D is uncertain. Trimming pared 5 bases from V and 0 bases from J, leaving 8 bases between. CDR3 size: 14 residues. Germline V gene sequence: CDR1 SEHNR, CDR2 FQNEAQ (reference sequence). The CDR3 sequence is CASSLVLSGNTIYF. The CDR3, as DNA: TGTGCCAGCAGCCTAGTCCTCTCTGGAAACACCATATATTTT.

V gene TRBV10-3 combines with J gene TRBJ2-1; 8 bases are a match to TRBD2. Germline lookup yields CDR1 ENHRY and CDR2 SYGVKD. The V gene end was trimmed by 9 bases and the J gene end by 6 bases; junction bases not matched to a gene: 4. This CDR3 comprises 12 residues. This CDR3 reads CAIAGTSNEQFF. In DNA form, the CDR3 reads TGTGCCATTGCCGGGACTAGCAATGAGCAGTTCTTC.

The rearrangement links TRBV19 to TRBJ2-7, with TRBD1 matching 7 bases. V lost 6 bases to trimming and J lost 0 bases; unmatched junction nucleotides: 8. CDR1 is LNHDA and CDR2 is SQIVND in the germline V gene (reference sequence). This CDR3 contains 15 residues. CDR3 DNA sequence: TGTGCCAGTAGCTGGGACAGCCAAATCTCCTACGAGCAGTACTTC. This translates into CASSWDSQISYEQYF.

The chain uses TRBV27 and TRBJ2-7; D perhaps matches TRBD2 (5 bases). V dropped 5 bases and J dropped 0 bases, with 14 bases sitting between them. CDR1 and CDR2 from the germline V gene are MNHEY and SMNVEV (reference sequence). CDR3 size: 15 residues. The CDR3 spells CASSPSAAFSYEQYF. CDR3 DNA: TGTGCCAGCAGTCCTTCAGCGGCGTTCTCCTACGAGCAGTACTTC.

The CDR3: CASSPRGTRGTYEQYF. The CDR3 DNA reads as TGTGCCAGCAGTCCCAGGGGTACCAGGGGAACCTACGAGCAGTACTTC. This chain links TRBV28 with TRBJ2-7; D perhaps matches TRBD1 (6 bases). V lost 5 bases and J lost 2, with 19 bases in between. Germline V lookup: CDR1 MDHEN, CDR2 SYDVKM. The length of the CDR3 is 16 residues.

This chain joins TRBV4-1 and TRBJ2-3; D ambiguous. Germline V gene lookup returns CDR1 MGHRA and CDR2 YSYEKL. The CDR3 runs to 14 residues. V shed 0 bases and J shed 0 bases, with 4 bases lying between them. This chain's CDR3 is CASSQERSTDTQYF. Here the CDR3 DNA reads TGCGCCAGCAGCCAAGAACGGAGCACAGATACGCAGTATTTT.

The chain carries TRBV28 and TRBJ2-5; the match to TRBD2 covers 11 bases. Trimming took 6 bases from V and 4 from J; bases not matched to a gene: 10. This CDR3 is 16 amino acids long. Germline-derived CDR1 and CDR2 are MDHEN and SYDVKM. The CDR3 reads CASSRPLAGEGETQYF. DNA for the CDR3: TGTGCCAGCAGCCGCCCACTAGCGGGAGAGGGAGAGACCCAGTACTTC.

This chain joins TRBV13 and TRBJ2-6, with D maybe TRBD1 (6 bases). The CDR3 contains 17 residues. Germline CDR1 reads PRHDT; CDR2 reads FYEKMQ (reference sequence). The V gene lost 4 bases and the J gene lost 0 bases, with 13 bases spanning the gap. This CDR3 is CASSWTVTYSGANVLTF. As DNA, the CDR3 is TGTGCCAGCAGCTGGACAGTTACCTACTCTGGGGCCAACGTCCTGACTTTC.

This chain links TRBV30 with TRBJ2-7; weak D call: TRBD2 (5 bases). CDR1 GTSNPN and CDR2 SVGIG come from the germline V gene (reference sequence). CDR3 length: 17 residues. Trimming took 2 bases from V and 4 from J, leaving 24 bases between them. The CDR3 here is CAWSPHLRAPGGYEQYF. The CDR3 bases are TGTGCCTGGAGTCCCCACCTCCGGGCCCCCGGCGGGTACGAGCAGTACTTC. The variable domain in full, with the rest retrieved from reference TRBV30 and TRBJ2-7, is SQTIHQWPATLVQPVGSPLSLECTVEGTSNPNLYWYRQAAGRGLQLLFYSVGIGQISSEVPQNLSASRPQDRQFILSSKKLLLSDSGFYLCAWSPHLRAPGGYEQYFGPGTRLTVT.

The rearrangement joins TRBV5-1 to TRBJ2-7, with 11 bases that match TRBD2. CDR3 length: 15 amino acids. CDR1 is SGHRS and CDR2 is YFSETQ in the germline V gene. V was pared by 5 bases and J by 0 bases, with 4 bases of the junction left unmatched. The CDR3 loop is CASRVTSGSSYEQYF. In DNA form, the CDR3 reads TGCGCCAGCAGAGTCACTAGCGGGAGCTCCTACGAGCAGTACTTC.

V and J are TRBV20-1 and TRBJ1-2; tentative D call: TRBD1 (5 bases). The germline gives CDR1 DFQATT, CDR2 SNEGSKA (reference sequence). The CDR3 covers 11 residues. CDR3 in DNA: TGCAGACTAACAGGCCCCTCCGGCTACACCTTC. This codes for CRLTGPSGYTF.

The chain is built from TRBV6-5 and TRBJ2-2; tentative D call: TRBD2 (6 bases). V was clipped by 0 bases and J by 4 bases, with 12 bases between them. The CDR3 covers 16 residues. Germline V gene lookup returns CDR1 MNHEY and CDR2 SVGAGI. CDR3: CASSYSFRGGTGELFF. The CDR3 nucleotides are TGTGCCAGCAGTTACTCATTCCGGGGAGGCACCGGGGAGCTGTTTTTT.

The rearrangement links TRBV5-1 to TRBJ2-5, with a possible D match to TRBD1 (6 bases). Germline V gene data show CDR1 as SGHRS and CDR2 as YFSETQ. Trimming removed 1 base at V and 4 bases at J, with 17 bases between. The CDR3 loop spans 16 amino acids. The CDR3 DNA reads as TGCGCCAGCAGCTTGTCATCCTGGGGGCGCGGAGAGACCCAGTACTTC. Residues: CASSLSSWGRGETQYF.